The clone carrying this T cell receptor (beta chain) has ten or more counts. Its antigen is as yet unknown. These data are taken from a study of neurological immune-mediated disorders. Broader study findings: The multiple sclerosis repertoire cluster lacked an association with any feature, whether clinical or MRI.

Synthesis of cDNA was performed by 5'RACE using 10-nucleotide random UMIs. TCRdb itself ran the 5' RACE reads through MiXCR, one entry per CDR3 protein. The table lists 35,000 to 50,000 distinct CDR3 sequences, 2.5% of them singletons, with 2% to 3% in the top ten. The CDR3 totals 19 residues. From germline, CDR1 is MNHEY and CDR2 SMNVEV (reference sequence). Trimming took 4 bases from V and 5 from J; bases not matched to a gene: 20. The sequence was collected from a man aged 50 to 59 with multiple sclerosis. The V gene is TRBV27, the J gene TRBJ1-1; 9 bases match TRBD1. Sample: PBMCs. In DNA form, the CDR3 reads TGTGCCAGCAGTTCACCCAGAACCGGGACAGGGAGTTGGGGGACTGAAGCTTTCTTT. Translating gives CASSSPRTGTGSWGTEAFF.